The present entry profiles one TCR beta chain with its context. Its target is unknown. Expressed TCRB transcripts were sequenced because the entire RNA isolate underwent reverse transcription. Profiled with immunoSEQ multiplex PCR; TCRdb holds only in-frame clones, not every one. This sample has roughly 40,000 clones; 45% to 50% occur once, and the top ten carry under 0.9%. The J segment lost 4 bases and the V segment lost 1 base, leaving 5 bases of the junction unmatched. From germline, CDR1 is SGHRS and CDR2 YFSETQ. There are 16 residues in the CDR3. These data come from a study of beta chain features in type 1 diabetes. Regarding the study as a whole: Patients with Type 1 diabetes showed moderately but significantly shorter TCRB CDR3s in all four CD4+ subsets.

This receptor was taken from a woman between 18 and 30 years old in good health. What was sequenced was central memory CD4+ T cells from blood. The rearrangement uses TRBV5-1 and TRBJ2-1, with 10 bases fitting TRBD2. The CDR3 spells CASSLLPSGGYNEQFF. For the CDR3, the DNA is TGCGCCAGCAGCTTGCTCCCTAGCGGGGGTTACAATGAGCAGTTCTTC.